At least ten counts were recorded for the clone carrying this T cell receptor beta chain. The antigen remains undetermined. The source of the sample is a study of T cells in Graves' hyperthyroidism and ophthalmopathy. Uncontrolled infection, other autoimmune disease, pregnancy or lactation disqualified patients from enrolment. From less than 13 ml of fresh peripheral blood, PBMCs were isolated. This CDR3 contains 15 residues. Germline loops: CDR1 SNHLY, CDR2 FYNNEI. V was pared by 8 bases and J by 0 bases, with 8 bases of the junction left unmatched. Findings and limits, study-wide: Most thyroid clonotypes expanded above 0.001 appeared in blood too. Ophthalmopathy and stable hyperthyroidism were separated by a 13 V-J model.

Template material for amplifying TCR beta CDR3 regions consisted of RNA transcripts. First-round RT-PCR of the TCR CDR3 relied on the HTBI primer set. MiXCR was run by TCRdb on the multiplex PCR reads, yielding one entry per CDR3 protein. The sample lists roughly 250,000 distinct CDR3 sequences, around 20% occurring once. The sequencing input was blood. The V gene is TRBV2, the J gene TRBJ2-3; 7 nucleotides match TRBD1. This receptor was taken from a man aged 25 to 40 with Graves' ophthalmopathy. For the CDR3, the DNA is TGTGCCAGCCCGGCAGGGGGATCTAGCACAGATACGCAGTATTTT. Translated: CASPAGGSSTDTQYF.